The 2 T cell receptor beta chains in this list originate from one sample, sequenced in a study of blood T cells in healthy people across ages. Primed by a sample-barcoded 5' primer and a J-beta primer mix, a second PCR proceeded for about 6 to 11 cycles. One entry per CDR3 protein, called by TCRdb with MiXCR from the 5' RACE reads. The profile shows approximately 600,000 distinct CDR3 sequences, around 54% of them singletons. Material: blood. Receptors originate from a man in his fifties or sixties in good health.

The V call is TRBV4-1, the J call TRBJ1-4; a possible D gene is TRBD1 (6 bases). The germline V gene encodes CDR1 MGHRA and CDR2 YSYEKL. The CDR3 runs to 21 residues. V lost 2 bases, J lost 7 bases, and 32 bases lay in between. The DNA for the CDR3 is TGCGCCAGCAGCCAAAGGGGTACAAGAGGCCTCAGGGGAAGGCCCTCTGAAAAACTGTTTTTT. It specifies CASSQRGTRGLRGRPSEKLFF.

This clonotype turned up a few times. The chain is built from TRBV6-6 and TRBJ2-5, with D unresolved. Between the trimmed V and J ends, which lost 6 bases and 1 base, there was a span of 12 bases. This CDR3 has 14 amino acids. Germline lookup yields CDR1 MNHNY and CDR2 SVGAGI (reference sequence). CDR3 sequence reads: CASSPRILQETQYF. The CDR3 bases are TGTGCCAGCAGCCCCAGGATCCTCCAAGAGACCCAGTACTTC.